This TCR beta chain was recorded in a study of T cells in women clearing cervical HPV infection. Germline V gives CDR1 SNHLY, CDR2 FYNNEI. Trimming removed 6 bases at V and 1 base at J, with 10 bases between. This CDR3 is built from 13 residues. Here immunoSEQ multiplex PCR was the method, and the copy in TCRdb shows in-frame clones only, minus some. The listing contains 30,000 to 35,000 clones. Concerning this clone itself: The read terminates 3 residues before the CDR3 end, so the remaining end is supplied by the germline J gene.

Sequencing was performed on blood buffy coat. V gene TRBV2 combines with J gene TRBJ2-7; a possible D gene is TRBD2 (5 bases). The TCR sequence derives from a woman aged 18 to 75 with a cervical HPV16 infection that either progressed to CIN3+ or cleared (not recorded which). The covered CDR3 bases are TGTGCCAGCAGGTCCGGGGTATCCTACGAG. It is translated as CASRSGVSYE. The complete CDR3 sequence is CASRSGVSYEQYF.